This entry is about one T cell receptor (beta chain). A much bigger clone sits one base away, suggesting this may be a read error. The data were obtained in a study of tumor-infiltrating lymphocytes in primary liver carcinoma. Germline DNA was also extracted, with blood RNA taken from unsorted whole blood. The authors made TCR beta cDNA from approximately 500 ng total RNA with a constant-region primer. Modified slightly, ARM-PCR produced TCR beta libraries over three nested multiplex PCR rounds. The first two PCR rounds used TRBV1-TRBV30 primers with a Cbeta primer, 9 to 10 cycles each. TCRdb re-derived calls from the multiplex PCR reads in MiXCR, one entry per CDR3 protein. The table lists about 350,000 distinct CDR3 sequences, roughly two thirds of them singletons, with 5% to 6.5% in the top ten. Per germline, CDR1 SGHDT and CDR2 YYEEEE. The CDR3 extends over 14 amino acids. Trimming removed 2 bases at V and 5 bases at J, with 12 bases between.

The gene calls are TRBV5-6 and TRBJ2-3; the D gene is possibly TRBD2 (6 bases). The receptor was isolated from a man aged 35 to 55 with primary liver carcinoma and hepatitis B virus infection. What was sequenced was peripheral blood. For the CDR3, the DNA is TGTGCCAGCAGCTTTCTAGCGAGGATAGATACGCAGTATTTT. Residues: CASSFLARIDTQYF. The full variable domain, completed using reference TRBV5-6 and TRBJ2-3, is DAGVTQSPTHLIKTRGQQVTLRCSPKSGHDTVSWYQQALGQGPQFIFQYYEEEERQRGNFPDRFSGHQFPNYSSELNVNALLLGDSALYLCASSFLARIDTQYFGPGTRLTVL.